Many counts were recorded for the clone carrying this T cell receptor (beta chain). Antigen specificity is unknown. Germline-derived CDR1 and CDR2 are LGHNA and YSLEER. Trimming at V came to 0 bases and at J to 3 bases, leaving 9 bases not matched to a gene. This CDR3 comprises 18 residues. This entry belongs to a study of neurological immune-mediated disorders. Overall study results and limits: HTLV-1-associated myelopathy led in TCR clonal expansion, while multiple sclerosis ranked lowest, below healthy controls.

Each sequencing run yielded over 160 million TCR-beta sequences from 15-18 subjects. TCRdb processed the 5' RACE reads anew with MiXCR; each CDR3 protein has one entry. The data contain tens of thousands of distinct CDR3 sequences, about 9.7% of them singletons. This receptor was obtained from a man aged 50 to 60 in good health. What was sequenced was PBMCs. This chain connects TRBV4-3 to TRBJ2-2; 8 bases align to TRBD1. CDR3 region: CASSQDLSRTGYTGELFF. CDR3 sequence (DNA): TGCGCCAGCAGCCAAGATCTTTCCAGGACAGGGTACACCGGGGAGCTGTTTTTT.